This T cell receptor (beta chain) was sequenced during a study of blood T cell repertoires in COVID-19. Produced via immunoSEQ multiplex PCR; TCRdb's table is partial and in-frame only. The sample has about 300,000 clones, 89% seen once; the top ten hold nearly 6.5%. The CDR3 has 15 amino acids. Germline V lookup: CDR1 LNHDA, CDR2 SQIVND (reference sequence). The V and J ends lost 4 bases and 6 bases, in that order; junction bases with no gene match: 4. This clonotype was sampled from a young man who had recovered from COVID-19. The sequencing input was peripheral blood. The chain has TRBV19 and TRBJ1-6; 9 bases align to TRBD1. CDR3 amino acids: CASSTQGQGNSPLHF. CDR3 nucleotide sequence: TGTGCCAGTAGTACCCAGGGACAGGGTAATTCACCCCTCCACTTT.